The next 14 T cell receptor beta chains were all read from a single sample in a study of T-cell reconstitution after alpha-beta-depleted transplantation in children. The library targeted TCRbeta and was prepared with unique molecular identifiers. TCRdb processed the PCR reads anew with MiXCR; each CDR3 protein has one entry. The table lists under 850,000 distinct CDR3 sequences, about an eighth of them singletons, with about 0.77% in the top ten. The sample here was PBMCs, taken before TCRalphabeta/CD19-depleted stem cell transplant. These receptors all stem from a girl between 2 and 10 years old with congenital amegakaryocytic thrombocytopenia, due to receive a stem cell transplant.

The chain's CDR3 is CASTVNSNYGYTF. CDR3 nucleotides: TGTGCCAGCACGGTGAACAGCAACTATGGCTACACCTTC. J is TRBJ1-2 and V is TRBV6-1; D not certain. The CDR3 is 13 residues long. Trimming pared 7 bases from V and 2 bases from J, leaving 11 bases between. Germline CDR1 MNHNS, CDR2 SASEGT.

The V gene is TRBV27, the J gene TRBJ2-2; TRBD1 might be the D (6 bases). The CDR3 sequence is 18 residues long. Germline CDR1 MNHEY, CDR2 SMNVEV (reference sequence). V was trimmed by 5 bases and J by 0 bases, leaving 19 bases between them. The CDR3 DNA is TGTGCCAGCAGTCTCAGGGGAAACAGAGTCGCGAACACCGGGGAGCTGTTTTTT. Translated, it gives CASSLRGNRVANTGELFF.

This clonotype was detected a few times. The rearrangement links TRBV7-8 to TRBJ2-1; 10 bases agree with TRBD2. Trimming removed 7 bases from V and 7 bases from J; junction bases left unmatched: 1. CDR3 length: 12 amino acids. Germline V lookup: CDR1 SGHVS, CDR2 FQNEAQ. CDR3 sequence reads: CASKAGGNEQFF. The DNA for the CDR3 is TGTGCCAGCAAAGCGGGAGGGAATGAGCAGTTCTTC.

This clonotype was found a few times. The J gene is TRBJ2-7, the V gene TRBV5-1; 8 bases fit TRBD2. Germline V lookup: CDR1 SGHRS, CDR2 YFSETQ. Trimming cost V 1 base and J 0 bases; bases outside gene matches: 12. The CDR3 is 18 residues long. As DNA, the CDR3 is TGCGCCAGCAGCTTGTGGGATCGGACTAGCCTTAGCTCCTACGAGCAGTACTTC. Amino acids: CASSLWDRTSLSSYEQYF. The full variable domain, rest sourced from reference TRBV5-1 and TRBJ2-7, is KAGVTQTPRYLIKTRGQQVTLSCSPISGHRSVSWYQQTPGQGLQFLFEYFSETQRNKGNFPGRFSGRQFSNSRSEMNVSTLELGDSALYLCASSLWDRTSLSSYEQYFGPGTRLTVT.

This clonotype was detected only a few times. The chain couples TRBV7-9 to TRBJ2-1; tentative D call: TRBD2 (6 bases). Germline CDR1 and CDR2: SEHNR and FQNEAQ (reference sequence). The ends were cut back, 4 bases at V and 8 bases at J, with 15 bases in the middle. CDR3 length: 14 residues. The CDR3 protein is CASSSQTRADEQFF. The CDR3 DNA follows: TGTGCCAGCAGCTCGCAGACTAGGGCGGATGAGCAGTTCTTC.

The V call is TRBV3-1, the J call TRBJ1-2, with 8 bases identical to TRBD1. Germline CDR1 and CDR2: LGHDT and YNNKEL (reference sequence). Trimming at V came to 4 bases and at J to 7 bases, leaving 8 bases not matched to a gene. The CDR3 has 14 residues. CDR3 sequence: CASSRGQELGGYTF. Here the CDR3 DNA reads TGTGCCAGCAGCCGGGGACAGGAATTGGGTGGCTACACCTTC.

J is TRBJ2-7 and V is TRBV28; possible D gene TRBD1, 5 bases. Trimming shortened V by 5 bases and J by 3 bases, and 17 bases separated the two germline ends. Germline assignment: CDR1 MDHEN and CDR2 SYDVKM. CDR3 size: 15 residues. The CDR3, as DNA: TGTGCCAGCAGTCCCCCCCTACAGGCCTTCTACGAGCAGTACTTC. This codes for CASSPPLQAFYEQYF. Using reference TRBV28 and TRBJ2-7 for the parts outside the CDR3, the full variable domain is DVKVTQSSRYLVKRTGEKVFLECVQDMDHENMFWYRQDPGLGLRLIYFSYDVKMKEKGDIPEGYSVSREKKERFSLILESASTNQTSMYLCASSPPLQAFYEQYFGPGTRLTVT.

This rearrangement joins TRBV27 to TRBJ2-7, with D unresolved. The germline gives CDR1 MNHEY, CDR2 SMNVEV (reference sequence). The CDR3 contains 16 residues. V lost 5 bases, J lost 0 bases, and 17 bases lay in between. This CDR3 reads CASSPLWAPISYEQYF. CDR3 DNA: TGTGCCAGCAGTCCTCTCTGGGCCCCTATCTCCTACGAGCAGTACTTC.

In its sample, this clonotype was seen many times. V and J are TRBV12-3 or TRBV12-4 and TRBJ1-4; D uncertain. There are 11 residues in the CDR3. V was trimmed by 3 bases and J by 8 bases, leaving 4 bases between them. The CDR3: CASSFTEKLFF. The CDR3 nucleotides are TGTGCCAGCAGTTTTACCGAAAAACTGTTTTTT.

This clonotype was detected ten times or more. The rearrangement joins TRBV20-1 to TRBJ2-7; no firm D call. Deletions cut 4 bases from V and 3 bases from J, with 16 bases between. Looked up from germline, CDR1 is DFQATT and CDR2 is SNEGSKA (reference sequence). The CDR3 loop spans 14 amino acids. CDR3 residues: CSATPHGQNYEQYF. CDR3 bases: TGCAGTGCTACCCCACATGGGCAGAACTACGAGCAGTACTTC.

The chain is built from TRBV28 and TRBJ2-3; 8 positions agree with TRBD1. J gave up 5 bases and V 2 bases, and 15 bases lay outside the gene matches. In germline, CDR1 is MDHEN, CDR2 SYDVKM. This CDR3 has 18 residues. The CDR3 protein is CASSLPRTGSLKKDTQYF. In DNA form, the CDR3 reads TGTGCCAGCAGTTTACCAAGGACAGGGTCCCTCAAAAAAGATACGCAGTATTTT.

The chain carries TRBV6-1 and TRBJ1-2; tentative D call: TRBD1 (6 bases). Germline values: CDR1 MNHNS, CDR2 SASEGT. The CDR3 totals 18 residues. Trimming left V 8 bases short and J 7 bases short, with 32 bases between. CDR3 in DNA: TGTGCCAGCGGGATGGGGTTCCCAGGGGACCTATTGTGTCGTGGCTACACCTTC. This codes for CASGMGFPGDLLCRGYTF.

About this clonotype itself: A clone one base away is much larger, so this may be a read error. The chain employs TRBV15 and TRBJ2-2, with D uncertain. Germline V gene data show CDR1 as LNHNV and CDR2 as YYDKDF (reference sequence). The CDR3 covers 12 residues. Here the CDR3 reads CAISRDSGELFF. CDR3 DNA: TGTGCCATCAGCAGAGATAGCGGGGAGCTGTTTTTT.

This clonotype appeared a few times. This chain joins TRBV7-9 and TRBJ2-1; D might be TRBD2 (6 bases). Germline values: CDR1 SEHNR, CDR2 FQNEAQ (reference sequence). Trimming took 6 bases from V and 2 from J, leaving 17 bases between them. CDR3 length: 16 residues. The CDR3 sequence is CASRIQSGEAYNEQFF. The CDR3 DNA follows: TGTGCCAGCAGGATACAATCGGGAGAGGCCTACAATGAGCAGTTCTTC.